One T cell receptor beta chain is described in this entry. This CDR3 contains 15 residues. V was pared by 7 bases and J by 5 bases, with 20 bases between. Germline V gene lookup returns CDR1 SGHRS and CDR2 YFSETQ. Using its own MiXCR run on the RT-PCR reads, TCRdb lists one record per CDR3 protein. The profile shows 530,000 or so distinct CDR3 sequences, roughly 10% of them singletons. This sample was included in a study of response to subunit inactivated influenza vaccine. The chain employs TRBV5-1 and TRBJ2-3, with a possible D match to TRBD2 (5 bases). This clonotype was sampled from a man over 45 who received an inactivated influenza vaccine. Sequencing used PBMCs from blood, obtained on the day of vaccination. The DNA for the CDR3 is TGCGCCAGCGGGGAGAGACCCAGTTCGGGAGATACGCAGTATTTT. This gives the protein CASGERPSSGDTQYF. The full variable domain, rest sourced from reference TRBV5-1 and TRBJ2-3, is KAGVTQTPRYLIKTRGQQVTLSCSPISGHRSVSWYQQTPGQGLQFLFEYFSETQRNKGNFPGRFSGRQFSNSRSEMNVSTLELGDSALYLCASGERPSSGDTQYFGPGTRLTVL.